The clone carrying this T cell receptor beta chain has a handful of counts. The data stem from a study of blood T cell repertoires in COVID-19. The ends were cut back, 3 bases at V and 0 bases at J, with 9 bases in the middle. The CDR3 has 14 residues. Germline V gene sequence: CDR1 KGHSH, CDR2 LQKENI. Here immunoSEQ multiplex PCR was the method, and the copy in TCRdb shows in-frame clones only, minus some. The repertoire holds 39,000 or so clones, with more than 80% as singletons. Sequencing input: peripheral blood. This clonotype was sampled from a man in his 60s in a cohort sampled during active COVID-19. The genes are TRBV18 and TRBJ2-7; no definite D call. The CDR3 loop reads CASSPLADSYEQYF. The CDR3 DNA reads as TGTGCCAGCTCACCCCTCGCGGACTCCTACGAGCAGTACTTC.